Following are 14 T cell receptor beta chains from one sample sequenced in a study of human thymus T cells. Thymic samples were excised during corrective heart operations. Measured with immunoSEQ multiplex PCR; TCRdb has only the in-frame clones, and not every one. The sample holds about 130,000 clones; over 85% are singletons and the top ten take under 0.025%. Sequencing was done on a sample of thymus tissue. The receptors originated from a boy in the first two years of life with a congenital heart defect but otherwise immunologically healthy.

This rearrangement joins TRBV27 to TRBJ1-5, with a possible D match to TRBD1 (5 bases). The CDR3 has 17 amino acids. CDR1 is MNHEY, CDR2 SMNVEV, per germline (reference sequence). The V end was cut by 6 bases, the J end by 8 bases, with 26 bases between. DNA for the CDR3: TGTGCCAGCAGCGTAAAGTCCTCTGAGGGGCAGATTGAGCCCCAGCATTTT. Translated: CASSVKSSEGQIEPQHF.

The V and J genes are TRBV10-3 and TRBJ1-4; no reliable D call. Germline CDR1 ENHRY, CDR2 SYGVKD. Trimming removed 2 bases at V and 0 bases at J, with 13 bases between. The CDR3 length is 17 residues. The CDR3 sequence is CAISEGPAAATNEKLFF. CDR3 sequence (DNA): TGTGCCATCAGTGAGGGCCCAGCTGCTGCAACTAATGAAAAACTGTTTTTT.

The rearrangement joins TRBV5-6 to TRBJ2-3; D remains unclear. Trimming pared 0 bases from V and 0 bases from J, leaving 5 bases between. The CDR3 has 14 residues. Germline CDR1 reads SGHDT; CDR2 reads YYEEEE. The CDR3 DNA reads TGTGCCAGCAGCTTGGCCCCGAGCACAGATACGCAGTATTTT. It translates to CASSLAPSTDTQYF.

The rearrangement uses TRBV4-3 and TRBJ1-1; 7 bases agree with TRBD1. Germline CDR1 LGHNA, CDR2 YSLEER. The CDR3 is 15 amino acids. With 3 bases clipped from V and 3 bases from J, the junction kept 7 bases outside the gene matches. The CDR3 nucleotides are TGCGCCAGCAGCCAGACGACAGGGAGGCACACTGAAGCTTTCTTT. It translates to CASSQTTGRHTEAFF.

The chain recombines TRBV9 with TRBJ1-1; TRBD1 matches at 12 bases. Germline V CDR1 and CDR2: SGDLS, YYNGEE. With 3 bases clipped from V and 4 bases from J, the junction kept 4 bases outside the gene matches. The CDR3 extends over 15 amino acids. CDR3 residues: CASSGDRGPGTEAFF. CDR3 bases: TGTGCCAGCAGCGGGGACAGGGGGCCGGGCACTGAAGCTTTCTTT.

The chain carries TRBV5-1 and TRBJ1-4; D call uncertain. Germline CDR1 reads SGHRS; CDR2 reads YFSETQ. CDR3 length: 15 amino acids. Trimming cost V 4 bases and J 7 bases, with 17 bases left between them. The CDR3 loop is CASSRIGGFSEKLFF. The CDR3 nucleotides are TGCGCCAGCAGCCGGATCGGCGGGTTCAGTGAAAAACTGTTTTTT.

CDR3 loop: CASSGQSQDTQYF. Written as DNA, the CDR3 is TGTGCCAGCAGTGGACAGTCTCAAGATACGCAGTATTTT. The V and J genes are TRBV6-5 and TRBJ2-3; a weak D match, TRBD1 (6 bases). Germline assignment: CDR1 MNHEY and CDR2 SVGAGI. The CDR3 extends over 13 amino acids. The V and J ends lost 5 bases and 5 bases respectively, with 11 bases between them.

The rearrangement links TRBV4-2 to TRBJ1-1; D gene uncertain. V lost 5 bases, J lost 1 base, and 11 bases lay in between. This CDR3 contains 14 residues. The germline V gene encodes CDR1 LGHNA and CDR2 YNFKEQ. The CDR3 region has the DNA TGTGCCAGCAGCTTCCGGACGCCGAACACTGAAGCTTTCTTT. Encoded protein: CASSFRTPNTEAFF.

The chain links TRBV7-2 to TRBJ2-3; D remains ambiguous. V lost 1 base and J 10 bases, leaving 18 bases between the germline ends. The CDR3 has 15 residues. Germline values: CDR1 SGHTA, CDR2 FQGNSA. The CDR3 region is CASSLGELAGGAQYF. The CDR3 DNA is TGTGCCAGCAGCTTAGGTGAACTCGCCGGTGGAGCGCAGTATTTT.

The V gene is TRBV5-8, the J gene TRBJ1-1; 7 nucleotides match TRBD1. The CDR3 totals 16 residues. The V and J ends lost 0 bases and 0 bases, in that order; junction bases with no gene match: 5. The germline gives CDR1 SGHTS, CDR2 YDEGEE. The CDR3 coding sequence is TGTGCCAGCAGCTTGGTAGGGGGCAGCATGAACACTGAAGCTTTCTTT. Amino acid sequence: CASSLVGGSMNTEAFF.

This clone appeared a single time. V and J are TRBV7-8 and TRBJ2-5, with D unclear. The CDR3 totals 12 residues. CDR1 and CDR2 from the germline V gene are SGHVS and FQNEAQ. Trimming pared 5 bases from V and 5 bases from J, leaving 9 bases between. The CDR3 is CASSPPSETQYF. Here the CDR3 DNA reads TGTGCCAGCAGCCCCCCGAGTGAGACCCAGTACTTC.

This rearrangement joins TRBV2 to TRBJ1-4; no reliable D call. The CDR3 runs to 12 residues. Per the germline V gene, CDR1 is SNHLY and CDR2 is FYNNEI. Trimming cost V 4 bases and J 10 bases, with 10 bases left between them. DNA for the CDR3: TGTGCCAGCAGTGGACCGGTTCTAAAACTGTTTTTT. Translation: CASSGPVLKLFF.

The chain links TRBV4-1 to TRBJ1-3; TRBD1 matches at 9 bases. Germline-derived CDR1 and CDR2 are MGHRA and YSYEKL. V shed 4 bases and J 0 bases; nucleotides not matched to a gene: 7. The CDR3 is made up of 17 amino acids. The CDR3 sequence is CASSLQQGADSGNTIYF. The CDR3 DNA reads as TGCGCCAGCAGCCTACAACAGGGGGCGGACTCTGGAAACACCATATATTTT.

This clone was seen just once. The chain recombines TRBV12-5 with TRBJ1-2; D possibly corresponds to TRBD1 (6 bases). CDR1 is LGHNT and CDR2 is FRNRAP in the germline V gene. Trimming removed 0 bases from V and 0 bases from J, with 17 bases in between. The CDR3 length is 18 residues. Written as DNA, the CDR3 is TGTGCTAGTGGTTTGGTAATCCGGACAGCCCCAGCTAACTATGGCTACACCTTC. Protein: CASGLVIRTAPANYGYTF. The variable domain in full, with the rest retrieved from reference TRBV12-5 and TRBJ1-2, is DARVTQTPRHKVTEMGQEVTMRCQPILGHNTVFWYRQTMMQGLELLAYFRNRAPLDDSGMPKDRFSAEMPDATLATLKIQPSEPRDSAVYFCASGLVIRTAPANYGYTFGSGTRLTVV.